This T cell receptor beta chain was identified in a study of low-dose radiotherapy and immunotherapy resistance in tumors. On the study more broadly: Members of Cohort 1 were treated with 0.5 Gy per fraction every 2 weeks. The prescribed total PTV dose was 6.5 Gy.

Stated time point: after trial treatment. The treatment denotes: LDRT plus nivolumab, ipilimumab, low-dose cyclophosphamide and aspirin (RACIN trial). With TRAV- and TRBV-specific primers, first-strand cDNA was made, covering the alpha and beta chains. TCRs were put through around 20 PCR cycles of amplification with Phusion. A constant-region primer and the V-primer adapter served as the primer pair. TCRdb called the reads again in MiXCR, with one record for every CDR3 protein. Here the sample spans tens of thousands of distinct CDR3 sequences, around 20% being singletons. CDR1 and CDR2 (germline): MDHEN, SYDVKM. The CDR3 consists of 13 residues. The V end lost 5 bases, the J end lost 0 bases, and 8 bases lay between the germline ends.

The receptor was isolated from a female donor with ovarian cancer. This specimen was PBMCs, taken after low-dose radiotherapy plus immunotherapy. This chain uses TRBV28 with TRBJ2-7; D unresolved. CDR3 region: CASSAPSSYEQYF. The DNA for the CDR3 is TGTGCCAGCAGTGCCCCAAGCTCCTACGAGCAGTACTTC.